This T cell receptor (beta chain) was sequenced in a study of T cells in localized non-small cell lung cancer. General study findings and limits: Among the top 100 tumor clones, a median around 62 appeared in adjacent lung. Elevated circulating T cell density in blood was associated with longer overall survival.

In regard to this clone: No antigen is known for it.

The CDR3 runs 15 residues. V was cut by 1 base and J by 8 bases, with 15 bases left in between. The germline V gene has CDR1 SGHTA and CDR2 FQGNSA. Clones were sequenced by immunoSEQ multiplex PCR, and TCRdb holds only the in-frame ones, with some missing. This table holds approximately 15,000 clones, 85% to 90% found once. The genes are TRBV7-2 and TRBJ1-5; the D gene is possibly TRBD1 (6 bases). The clonotype comes from a female donor older than 55 with stage I squamous cell lung carcinoma. The material sequenced was peripheral blood, taken before any cancer treatment. As DNA, the CDR3 is TGTGCCAGCAGCTTAGGGCAGGGGTTCGTTGAGCCCCAGCATTTT. Amino acid sequence: CASSLGQGFVEPQHF.